The clone carrying this T cell receptor beta chain was detected once. This specimen comes from a study of blood T cell repertoires in COVID-19. On the study more broadly: Acute and convalescent COVID-19 specimens originated in the United States, Italy and Spain. PBMCs, B-cell-depleted T cells, or T cells were the source of the cDNA or gDNA that made up the material.

Germline-derived CDR1 and CDR2 are LNHDA and SQIVND (reference sequence). V was cut by 7 bases and J by 9 bases, with 18 bases left in between. This CDR3 spans 13 amino acids. Study processing details: Reference gene primers were amplified, and this amplification served to estimate nucleated cell counts. Some clones are missing from TCRdb's copy, which holds only in-frame ones; the method was immunoSEQ multiplex PCR. V, J and clone size derive from that table, while D and trimming were established from the DNA sequence. The sample gives about 190,000 clones, roughly 89% of which show up once; 0.62% is in the top ten.

The rearrangement uses TRBV19 and TRBJ1-1; D is ambiguous. This TCR came from a man between 50 and 59 years old with acute or convalescent COVID-19. The sequencing input was peripheral blood. The CDR3 nucleotides read TGTGCCAGTACCGTCGGAGACCAAAGGCAAGCTTTCTTT. It codes for CASTVGDQRQAFF.